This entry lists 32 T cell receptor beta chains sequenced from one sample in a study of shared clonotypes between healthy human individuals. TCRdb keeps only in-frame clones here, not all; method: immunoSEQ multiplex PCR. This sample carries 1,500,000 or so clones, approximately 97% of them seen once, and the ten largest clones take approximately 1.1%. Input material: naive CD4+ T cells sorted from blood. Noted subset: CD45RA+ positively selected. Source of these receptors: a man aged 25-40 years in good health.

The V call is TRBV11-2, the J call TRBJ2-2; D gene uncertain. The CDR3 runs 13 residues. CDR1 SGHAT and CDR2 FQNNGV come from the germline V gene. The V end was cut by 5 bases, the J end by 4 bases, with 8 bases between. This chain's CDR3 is CASSLQVTGELFF. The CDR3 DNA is TGTGCCAGCAGCCTACAAGTCACCGGGGAGCTGTTTTTT. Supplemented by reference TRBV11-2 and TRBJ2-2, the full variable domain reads EAGVAQSPRYKIIEKRQSVAFWCNPISGHATLYWYQQILGQGPKLLIQFQNNGVVDDSQLPKDRFSAERLKGVDSTLKIQPAKLEDSAVYLCASSLQVTGELFFGEGSRLTVL.

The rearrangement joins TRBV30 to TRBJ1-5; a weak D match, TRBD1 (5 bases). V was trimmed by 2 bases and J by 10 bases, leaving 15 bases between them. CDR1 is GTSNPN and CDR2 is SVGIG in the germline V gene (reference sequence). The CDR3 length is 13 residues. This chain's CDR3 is CAWSLTGFSPQHF. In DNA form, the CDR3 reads TGTGCCTGGAGTCTCACAGGTTTTTCACCCCAGCATTTT.

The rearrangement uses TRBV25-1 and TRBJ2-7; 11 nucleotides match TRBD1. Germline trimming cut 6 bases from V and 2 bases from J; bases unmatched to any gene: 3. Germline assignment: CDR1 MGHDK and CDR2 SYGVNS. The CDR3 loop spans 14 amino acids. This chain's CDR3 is CASRRDRGTYEQYF. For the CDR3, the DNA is TGTGCCAGCAGGAGGGACAGGGGGACCTACGAGCAGTACTTC.

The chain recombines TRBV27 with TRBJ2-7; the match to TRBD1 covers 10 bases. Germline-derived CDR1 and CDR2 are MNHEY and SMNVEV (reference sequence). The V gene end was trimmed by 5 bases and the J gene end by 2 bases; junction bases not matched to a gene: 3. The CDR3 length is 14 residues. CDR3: CASSGQGVTYEQYF. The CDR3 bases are TGTGCCAGCAGTGGACAGGGGGTGACCTACGAGCAGTACTTC.

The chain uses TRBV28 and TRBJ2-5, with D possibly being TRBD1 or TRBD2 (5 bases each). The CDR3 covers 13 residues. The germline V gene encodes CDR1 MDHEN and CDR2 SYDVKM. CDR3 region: CGTRSQGEETQYF. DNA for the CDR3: TGTGGTACGCGCAGCCAGGGAGAAGAGACCCAGTACTTC. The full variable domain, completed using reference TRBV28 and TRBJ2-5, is DVKVTQSSRYLVKRTGEKVFLECVQDMDHENMFWYRQDPGLGLRLIYFSYDVKMKEKGDIPEGYSVSREKKERFSLILESASTNQTSMYLCGTRSQGEETQYFGPGTRLLVL.

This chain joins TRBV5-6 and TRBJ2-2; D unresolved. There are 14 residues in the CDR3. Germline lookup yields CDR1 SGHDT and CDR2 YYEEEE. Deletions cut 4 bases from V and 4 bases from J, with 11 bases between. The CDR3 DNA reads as TGTGCCAGCAGCCATAGGTGGATCACCGGGGAGCTGTTTTTT. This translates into CASSHRWITGELFF.

The CDR3 spells CASSLAGPYYEQYF. The DNA of the CDR3 is TGTGCCAGCAGCTTAGCGGGACCCTACTACGAGCAGTACTTC. The chain uses TRBV7-2 and TRBJ2-7, with D perhaps assigned TRBD1 or TRBD2 (5 bases each). Germline V gene data show CDR1 as SGHTA and CDR2 as FQGNSA. There are 14 residues in the CDR3. V gave up 0 bases and J gave up 3 bases, with 9 bases separating them.

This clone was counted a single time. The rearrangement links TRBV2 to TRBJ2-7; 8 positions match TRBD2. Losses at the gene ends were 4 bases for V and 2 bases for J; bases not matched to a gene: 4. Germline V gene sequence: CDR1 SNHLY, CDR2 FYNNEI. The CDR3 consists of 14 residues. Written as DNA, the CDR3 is TGTGCCAGCAGTGTTTCGGGAGGGGCCTACGAGCAGTACTTC. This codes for CASSVSGGAYEQYF.

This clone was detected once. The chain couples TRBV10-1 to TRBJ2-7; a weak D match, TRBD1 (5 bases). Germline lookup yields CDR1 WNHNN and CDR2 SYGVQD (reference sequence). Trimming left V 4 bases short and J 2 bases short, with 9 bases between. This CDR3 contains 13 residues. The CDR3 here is CASSVRVTYEQYF. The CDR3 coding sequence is TGCGCCAGCAGTGTCAGGGTGACCTACGAGCAGTACTTC.

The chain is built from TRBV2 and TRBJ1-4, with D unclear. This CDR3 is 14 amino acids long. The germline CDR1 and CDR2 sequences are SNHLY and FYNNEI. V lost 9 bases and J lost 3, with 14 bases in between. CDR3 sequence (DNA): TGTGCCAGTGAGACCGAGCCATCTAATGAAAAACTGTTTTTT. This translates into CASETEPSNEKLFF.

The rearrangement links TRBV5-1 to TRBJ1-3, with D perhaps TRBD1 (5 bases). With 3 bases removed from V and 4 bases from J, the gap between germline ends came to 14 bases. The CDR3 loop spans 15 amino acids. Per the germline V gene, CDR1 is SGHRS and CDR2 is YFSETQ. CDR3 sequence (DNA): TGCGCCAGCAGCTCTACCCCAGGGTCCGGAAACACCATATATTTT. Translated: CASSSTPGSGNTIYF.

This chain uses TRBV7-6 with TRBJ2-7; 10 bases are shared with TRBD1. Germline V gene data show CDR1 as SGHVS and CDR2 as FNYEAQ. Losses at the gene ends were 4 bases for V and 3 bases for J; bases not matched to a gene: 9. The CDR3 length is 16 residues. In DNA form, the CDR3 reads TGTGCCAGCAGCTCTTTGACGGGACAGGGGATCTACGAGCAGTACTTC. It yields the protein CASSSLTGQGIYEQYF.

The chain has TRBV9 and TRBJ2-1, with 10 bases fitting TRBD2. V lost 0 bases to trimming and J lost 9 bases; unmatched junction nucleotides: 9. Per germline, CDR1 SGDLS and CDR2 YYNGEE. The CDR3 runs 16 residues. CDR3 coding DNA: TGTGCCAGCAGCGTAGGGGGGACTAGCGTTCACGGTGAGCAGTTCTTC. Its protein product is CASSVGGTSVHGEQFF.

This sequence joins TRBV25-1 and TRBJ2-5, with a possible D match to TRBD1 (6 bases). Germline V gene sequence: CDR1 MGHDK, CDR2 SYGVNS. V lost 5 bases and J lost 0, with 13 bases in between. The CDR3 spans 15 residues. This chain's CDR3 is CASSPIDRNQETQYF. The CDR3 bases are TGTGCCAGCAGTCCAATTGACAGGAACCAAGAGACCCAGTACTTC.

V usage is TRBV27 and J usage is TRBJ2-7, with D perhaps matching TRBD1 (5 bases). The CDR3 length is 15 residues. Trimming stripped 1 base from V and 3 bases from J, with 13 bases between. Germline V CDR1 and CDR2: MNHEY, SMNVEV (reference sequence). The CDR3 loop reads CASSLYLGRVYEQYF. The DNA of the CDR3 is TGTGCCAGCAGTTTATATCTGGGCAGGGTCTACGAGCAGTACTTC.

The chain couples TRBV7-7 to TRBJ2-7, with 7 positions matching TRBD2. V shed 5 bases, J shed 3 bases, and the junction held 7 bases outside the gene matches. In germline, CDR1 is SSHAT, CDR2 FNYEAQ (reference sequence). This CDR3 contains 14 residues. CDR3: CASSPAGRGYEQYF. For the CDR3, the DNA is TGTGCCAGCAGCCCGGCGGGGAGGGGCTACGAGCAGTACTTC.

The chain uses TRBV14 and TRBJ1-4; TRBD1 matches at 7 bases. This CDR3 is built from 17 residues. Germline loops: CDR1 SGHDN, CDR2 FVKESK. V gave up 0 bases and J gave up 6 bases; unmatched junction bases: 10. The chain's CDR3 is CASSQESTGDWYEKLFF. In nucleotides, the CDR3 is TGTGCCAGCAGCCAAGAAAGTACAGGGGATTGGTATGAAAAACTGTTTTTT.

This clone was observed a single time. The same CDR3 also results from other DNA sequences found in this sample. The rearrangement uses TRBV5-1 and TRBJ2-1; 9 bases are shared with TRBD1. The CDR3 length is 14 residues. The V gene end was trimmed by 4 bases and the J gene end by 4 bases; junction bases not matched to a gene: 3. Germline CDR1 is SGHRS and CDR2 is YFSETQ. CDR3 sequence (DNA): TGCGCCAGCAGCCTGGGGACAGGGTACAATGAGCAGTTCTTC. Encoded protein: CASSLGTGYNEQFF.

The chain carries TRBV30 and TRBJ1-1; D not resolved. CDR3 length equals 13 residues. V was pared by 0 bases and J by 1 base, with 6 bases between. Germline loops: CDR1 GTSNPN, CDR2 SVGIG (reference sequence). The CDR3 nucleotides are TGTGCCTGGAGTGTAACCGAGAACACTGAAGCTTTCTTT. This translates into CAWSVTENTEAFF.

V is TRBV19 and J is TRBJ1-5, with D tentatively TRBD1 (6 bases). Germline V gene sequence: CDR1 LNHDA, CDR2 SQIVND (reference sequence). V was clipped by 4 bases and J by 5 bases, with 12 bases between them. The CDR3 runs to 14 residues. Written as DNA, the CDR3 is TGTGCCAGTAGTAATGACAGGAACTATCAGCCCCAGCATTTT. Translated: CASSNDRNYQPQHF.

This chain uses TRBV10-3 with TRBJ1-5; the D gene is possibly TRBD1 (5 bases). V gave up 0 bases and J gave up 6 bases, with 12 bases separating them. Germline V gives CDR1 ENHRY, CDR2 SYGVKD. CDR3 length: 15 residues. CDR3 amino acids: CAISESGGAGQPQHF. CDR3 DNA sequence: TGTGCCATCAGTGAGTCGGGGGGAGCGGGTCAGCCCCAGCATTTT.

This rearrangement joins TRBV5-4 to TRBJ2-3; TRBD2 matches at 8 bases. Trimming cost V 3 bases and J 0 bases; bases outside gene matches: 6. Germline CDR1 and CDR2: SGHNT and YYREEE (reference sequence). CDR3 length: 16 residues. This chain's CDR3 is CASSSDGRASTDTQYF. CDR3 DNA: TGTGCCAGCAGCTCGGACGGGAGGGCGAGCACAGATACGCAGTATTTT.

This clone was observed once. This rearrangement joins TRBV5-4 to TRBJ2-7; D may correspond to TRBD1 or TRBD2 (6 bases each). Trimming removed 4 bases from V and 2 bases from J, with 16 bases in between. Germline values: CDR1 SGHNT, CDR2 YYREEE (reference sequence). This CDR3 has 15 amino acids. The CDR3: CASSPGRDNPYEQYF. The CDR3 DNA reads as TGTGCCAGCAGCCCAGGGCGGGACAACCCCTACGAGCAGTACTTC. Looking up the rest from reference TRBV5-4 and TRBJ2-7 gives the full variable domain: ETGVTQSPTHLIKTRGQQVTLRCSSQSGHNTVSWYQQALGQGPQFIFQYYREEENGRGNFPPRFSGLQFPNYSSELNVNALELDDSALYLCASSPGRDNPYEQYFGPGTRLTVT.

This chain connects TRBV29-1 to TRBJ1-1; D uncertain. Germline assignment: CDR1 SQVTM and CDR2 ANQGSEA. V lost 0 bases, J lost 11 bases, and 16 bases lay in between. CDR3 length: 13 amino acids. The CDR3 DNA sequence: TGCAGCGTTGAAGAGAACGGCTGGGTGGGTGCTTTCTTT. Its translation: CSVEENGWVGAFF.

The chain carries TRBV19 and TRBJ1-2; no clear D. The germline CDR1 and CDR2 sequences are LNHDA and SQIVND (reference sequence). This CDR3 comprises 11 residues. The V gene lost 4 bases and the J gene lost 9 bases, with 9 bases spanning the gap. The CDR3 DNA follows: TGTGCCAGTAGTAGGACTTGGAGCTACACCTTC. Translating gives CASSRTWSYTF.

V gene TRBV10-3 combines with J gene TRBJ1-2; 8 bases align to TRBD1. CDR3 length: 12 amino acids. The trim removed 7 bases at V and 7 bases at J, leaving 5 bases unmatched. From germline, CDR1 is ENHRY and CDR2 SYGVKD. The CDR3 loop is CAITGQGRGYTF. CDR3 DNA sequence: TGTGCCATCACAGGACAGGGACGTGGCTACACCTTC.

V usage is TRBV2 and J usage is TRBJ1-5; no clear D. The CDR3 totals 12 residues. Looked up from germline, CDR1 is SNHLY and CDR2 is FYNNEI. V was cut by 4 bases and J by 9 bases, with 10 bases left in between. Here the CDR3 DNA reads TGTGCCAGCAGTGTGGCTGAAACGCCCCAGCATTTT. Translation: CASSVAETPQHF. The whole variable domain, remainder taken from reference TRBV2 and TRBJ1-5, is EPEVTQTPSHQVTQMGQEVILRCVPISNHLYFYWYRQILGQKVEFLVSFYNNEISEKSEIFDDQFSVERPDGSNFTLKIRSTKLEDSAMYFCASSVAETPQHFGDGTRLSIL.

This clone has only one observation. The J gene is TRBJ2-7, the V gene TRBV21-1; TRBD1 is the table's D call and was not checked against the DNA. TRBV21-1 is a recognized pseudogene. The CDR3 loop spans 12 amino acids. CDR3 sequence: CASSGGGYEQYF. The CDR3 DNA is TGTGCCAGCAGTGGGGGCGGCTACGAGCAGTACTTC.

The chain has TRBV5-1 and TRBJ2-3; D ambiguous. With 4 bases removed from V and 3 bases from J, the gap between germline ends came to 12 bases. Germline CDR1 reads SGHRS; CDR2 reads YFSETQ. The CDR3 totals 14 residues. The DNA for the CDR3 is TGCGCCAGCAGCACCTACCTCGCGACAGATACGCAGTATTTT. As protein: CASSTYLATDTQYF.

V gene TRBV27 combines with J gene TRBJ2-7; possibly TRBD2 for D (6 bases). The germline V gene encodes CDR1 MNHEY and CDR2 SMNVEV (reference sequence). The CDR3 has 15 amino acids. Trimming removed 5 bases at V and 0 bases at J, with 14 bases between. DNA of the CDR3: TGTGCCAGCAGTCCCTGGGCCGGGAGCTCCTACGAGCAGTACTTC. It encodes CASSPWAGSSYEQYF.

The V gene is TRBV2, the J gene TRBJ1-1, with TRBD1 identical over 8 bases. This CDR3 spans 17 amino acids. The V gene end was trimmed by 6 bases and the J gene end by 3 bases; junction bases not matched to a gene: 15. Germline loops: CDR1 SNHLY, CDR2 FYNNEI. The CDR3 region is CASRDGQGGRRDTEAFF. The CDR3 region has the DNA TGTGCCAGCAGGGATGGACAGGGAGGCCGGCGGGACACTGAAGCTTTCTTT.

DNA for the CDR3: TGTGCCAGCTCACCGTCGGGAGGGATCAATGAGCAGTTCTTC. Its translation is CASSPSGGINEQFF. The gene calls are TRBV18 and TRBJ2-1, with 8 bases lining up with TRBD2. Trimming removed 3 bases from V and 6 bases from J; junction bases left unmatched: 4. There are 14 residues in the CDR3. CDR1 and CDR2 from the germline V gene are KGHSH and LQKENI.